The 6 T cell receptor beta chains given below trace back to one sample, sequenced in a study of control samples from healthy donors and cancer patients. Measured with immunoSEQ multiplex PCR; TCRdb has only the in-frame clones, and not every one. The sample consists of about 20,000 clones, around 89% of them appearing once. Sequencing input: PBMCs. These receptor sequences come from a woman aged 55-75 years with head and neck cancer.

The chain employs TRBV24-1 and TRBJ2-5; the D gene could be TRBD1 or TRBD2 (5 bases each). CDR3 size: 15 residues. V lost 5 bases and J lost 3, with 15 bases in between. Germline-derived CDR1 and CDR2 are KGHDR and SFDVKD. The CDR3 is CATSGARDGEETQYF. DNA of the CDR3: TGTGCCACCAGTGGGGCCCGGGACGGAGAAGAGACCCAGTACTTC.

The rearrangement joins TRBV10-2 to TRBJ1-6; D remains ambiguous. V shed 3 bases and J shed 5 bases, with 14 bases lying between them. The germline V gene encodes CDR1 WSHSY and CDR2 SAAADI. The CDR3 has 16 amino acids. The CDR3: CASSETSTVNNSPLHF. The CDR3, as DNA: TGCGCCAGCAGTGAAACCTCAACCGTTAATAATTCACCCCTCCACTTT.

V and J are TRBV11-3 and TRBJ2-1; D remains ambiguous. Trimming removed 3 bases at V and 3 bases at J, with 9 bases between. Germline V gene sequence: CDR1 SGHNT, CDR2 YENEEA. The CDR3 length is 14 residues. The chain's CDR3 is CASSLDRFYNEQFF. The CDR3 bases are TGTGCCAGCAGCTTGGATAGGTTCTACAATGAGCAGTTCTTC.

This chain links TRBV2 with TRBJ2-7, with 8 bases aligning to TRBD1. Per the germline V gene, CDR1 is SNHLY and CDR2 is FYNNEI. The CDR3 has 15 amino acids. J was trimmed by 2 bases and V by 5 bases; bases with no gene match: 8. The CDR3 sequence is CASSPLGTGPYEQYF. The CDR3 nucleotides read TGTGCCAGCAGTCCACTTGGGACAGGTCCCTACGAGCAGTACTTC.

The CDR3 DNA follows: TGTGCCAGCAGCTCTCTAGCGGGAGACCACGAGCAGTACTTC. Encoded protein: CASSSLAGDHEQYF. The V call is TRBV5-4, the J call TRBJ2-7; 10 bases agree with TRBD2. Germline lookup yields CDR1 SGHNT and CDR2 YYREEE (reference sequence). The CDR3 runs to 14 residues. V was clipped by 3 bases and J by 5 bases; unmatched bases: 5.

The chain uses TRBV5-1 and TRBJ1-3, with a tentative D call TRBD1 (5 bases). CDR3 length equals 15 residues. V gave up 0 bases and J gave up 2 bases, with 9 bases separating them. The germline V gene has CDR1 SGHRS and CDR2 YFSETQ. For the CDR3, the DNA is TGCGCCAGCAGCTTGGGGGGACTGGCTGGAAACACCATATATTTT. This sequence encodes CASSLGGLAGNTIYF.